These T cell receptor beta chains were read from a single sample in a study of blood T cell repertoires in COVID-19. The data were produced by immunoSEQ multiplex PCR, yet TCRdb's version contains in-frame clones alone and is incomplete. The sample yields roughly 200,000 clones, approximately 85% seen once. Input material: peripheral blood. Source of these receptors: a human donor with active or convalescent COVID-19. The donor label of this sample is uncertain. Each CDR3 is given with its conserved first and last residue. The order of the fields is J gene, D gene, CDR3 length, V gene, clone size, CDR3 protein, CDR3 DNA. A D gene is named only where the DNA matches it firmly. Where a row states a size, it is once, few, many or the class of an expanded clone; other rows omit it.

j_gene: TRBJ2-7
d_gene: -
len: 14
v_gene: TRBV28
abundance: few
CDR3aa: CASSFKGGSYEQYF
CDR3nt: TGTGCCAGCAGTTTCAAAGGGGGTAGCTACGAGCAGTACTTC

j_gene: TRBJ2-1
d_gene: TRBD2
len: 15
v_gene: TRBV9
abundance: -
CDR3aa: CASSVDPGGRNEQFF
CDR3nt: TGTGCCAGCAGCGTAGATCCGGGGGGTAGGAATGAGCAGTTCTTC

j_gene: TRBJ2-7
d_gene: TRBD1
len: 15
v_gene: TRBV9
abundance: -
CDR3aa: CASSNQPGQAYEQYF
CDR3nt: TGTGCCAGCAGCAACCAACCGGGACAGGCCTACGAGCAGTACTTC

j_gene: TRBJ2-5
d_gene: TRBD2
len: 17
v_gene: TRBV4-2
abundance: -
CDR3aa: CASSHPGLGGREETQYF
CDR3nt: TGTGCCAGCAGCCACCCCGGACTTGGCGGGAGGGAAGAGACCCAGTACTTC

j_gene: TRBJ1-5
d_gene: TRBD1
len: 17
v_gene: TRBV5-8
abundance: -
CDR3aa: CASSTLQGSYSNQPQHF
CDR3nt: TGTGCCAGCAGCACACTACAGGGGTCCTATAGCAATCAGCCCCAGCATTTT

j_gene: TRBJ2-7
d_gene: TRBD1
len: 14
v_gene: TRBV18
abundance: -
CDR3aa: CASSPGTGRYEQYF
CDR3nt: TGTGCCAGCTCACCAGGGACAGGACGCTACGAGCAGTACTTC

j_gene: TRBJ1-5
d_gene: -
len: 14
v_gene: TRBV2
abundance: -
CDR3aa: CASRTGLSNQPQHF
CDR3nt: TGTGCCAGCAGAACAGGGTTGAGCAATCAGCCCCAGCATTTT

j_gene: TRBJ2-7
d_gene: -
len: 14
v_gene: TRBV5-1
abundance: -
CDR3aa: CASSLDSFRYEQYF
CDR3nt: TGCGCCAGCAGCTTGGACTCATTCAGGTACGAGCAGTACTTC

j_gene: TRBJ1-1
d_gene: -
len: 15
v_gene: TRBV5-1
abundance: -
CDR3aa: CASSQNRGRDTEAFF
CDR3nt: TGCGCCAGCAGCCAGAACCGAGGCAGGGACACTGAAGCTTTCTTT

j_gene: TRBJ2-2
d_gene: TRBD2
len: 19
v_gene: TRBV27
abundance: once
CDR3aa: CASSLKGKGLAGVLGELFF
CDR3nt: TGTGCCAGCAGTTTAAAGGGGAAGGGACTAGCGGGGGTACTTGGGGAGCTGTTTTTT

j_gene: TRBJ2-7
d_gene: TRBD2
len: 17
v_gene: TRBV18
abundance: few
CDR3aa: CASSPFPGAGVLYEQYF
CDR3nt: TGTGCCAGCTCACCCTTCCCCGGGGCGGGAGTTTTGTACGAGCAGTACTTC

j_gene: TRBJ2-3
d_gene: TRBD1
len: 15
v_gene: TRBV7-3
abundance: -
CDR3aa: CASSQGVLATDTQYF
CDR3nt: TGTGCCAGCAGCCAGGGGGTGTTAGCAACAGATACGCAGTATTTT

j_gene: TRBJ2-1
d_gene: TRBD2
len: 19
v_gene: TRBV4-1
abundance: -
CDR3aa: CASSQTDPGLAGGWNEQFF
CDR3nt: TGCGCCAGCAGCCAAACGGACCCGGGACTAGCGGGAGGTTGGAATGAGCAGTTCTTC

j_gene: TRBJ2-1
d_gene: TRBD2
len: 14
v_gene: TRBV11-2
abundance: -
CDR3aa: CASSLAGGGNEQFF
CDR3nt: TGTGCCAGCAGCTTAGCGGGGGGGGGAAATGAGCAGTTCTTC